This T cell receptor (beta chain) was captured by sequencing in a study of shared T cell receptors in the human thymus. CDR1 is MNHEY and CDR2 is SMNVEV in the germline V gene (reference sequence). The V gene lost 4 bases and the J gene lost 3 bases, with 20 bases spanning the gap. This CDR3 comprises 17 residues. Assay: immunoSEQ multiplex PCR; the TCRdb copy retains only in-frame clones and omits some. The repertoire includes more than 300,000 clones, around 95% of them detected once, and roughly 0.021% sits in the top ten. This clonotype originated in a human donor. The sequencing sample was made of thymocytes. J is TRBJ2-3 and V is TRBV27; a weak D match, TRBD1 (6 bases). Here the CDR3 reads CASSSPQGQRKTDTQYF. The CDR3 DNA reads TGTGCCAGCAGTTCTCCACAGGGCCAGAGGAAGACAGATACGCAGTATTTT.